This T cell receptor (beta chain) was recovered during a study of blood T cell repertoires in COVID-19. About the research overall: Whether acute or convalescent, the COVID-19 samples came from the United States, Italy and Spain. In each case, the material was cDNA or gDNA derived from T cells, B-cell-depleted T cells, or PBMCs.

In the authors' workflow: Amplifying reference gene primers gave estimates of nucleated cell counts. This table comes from immunoSEQ multiplex PCR, and its TCRdb copy is limited to in-frame clones, with some not included. Clone size and the V and J calls come from that table; the DNA yielded D and trimming. The sample carries 50,000 to 60,000 clones, about nine tenths recorded once. Per the germline V gene, CDR1 is SGHDT and CDR2 is YYEEEE. The germline V and J ends were trimmed by 4 bases and 2 bases, with 8 bases remaining between them. The CDR3 contains 13 residues. The chain is built from TRBV5-6 and TRBJ2-3; no clear D. Sequenced sample: peripheral blood. This TCR was sampled from a man aged 60-69 years with acute or convalescent COVID-19. The CDR3 here is CASSPWATDTQYF. DNA of the CDR3: TGTGCCAGCAGCCCTTGGGCCACAGATACGCAGTATTTT.